One and the same sample provided the 31 T cell receptor beta chains below, sequenced in a study of CD8+CD57+ T cells in acquired aplastic anemia. Profiling of TCR beta VDJ combinations and CDR3 sequences used genomic DNA as template. TCRdb analysed the reads with MiXCR anew, one entry per CDR3 protein. The table records about 71,000 distinct CDR3 sequences, 45% to 60% of them present only once. The sequencing input was sorted CD4+, CD8+, or CD8+CD57+ T cells (not recorded which) from PBMCs. These receptors all come from a human donor in good health, serving as a control.

The rearrangement links TRBV20-1 to TRBJ2-3, with a tentative D call TRBD2 (6 bases). V was shortened by 4 bases and J by 0 bases, with 14 bases between the two germline ends. In germline, CDR1 is DFQATT, CDR2 SNEGSKA (reference sequence). The CDR3 covers 15 residues. CDR3 sequence (DNA): TGCAGTGCTACGACGCTAGCGACGAGCACAGATACGCAGTATTTT. Translating it yields CSATTLATSTDTQYF.

J is TRBJ1-6 and V is TRBV7-9, with TRBD1 identical over 8 bases. Losses at the gene ends were 5 bases for V and 8 bases for J; bases not matched to a gene: 2. The CDR3 is made up of 13 amino acids. Germline CDR1 is SEHNR and CDR2 is FQNEAQ (reference sequence). The CDR3 protein is CASSRTGYSPLHF. CDR3 DNA: TGTGCCAGCAGCAGGACAGGGTATTCACCCCTCCACTTT. The complete variable domain, with remaining parts taken from reference TRBV7-9 and TRBJ1-6, reads DTGVSQNPRHKITKRGQNVTFRCDPISEHNRLYWYRQTLGQGPEFLTYFQNEAQLEKSRLLSDRFSAERPKGSFSTLEIQRTEQGDSAMYLCASSRTGYSPLHFGNGTRLTVT.

This clonotype was recorded many times. The CDR3, as DNA: TGTGCCACCAGCCGAGGGGGGACAGGGCAGGGCTACACCTTC. Translation gives CATSRGGTGQGYTF. The chain has TRBV15 and TRBJ1-2; TRBD1 agrees at 9 bases. Germline V lookup: CDR1 LNHNV, CDR2 YYDKDF (reference sequence). The CDR3 loop spans 14 amino acids. The V and J ends lost 5 bases and 8 bases, in that order; junction bases with no gene match: 9.

The chain employs TRBV3-1 and TRBJ1-2, with 11 bases identical to TRBD1. Germline trimming cut 3 bases from V and 3 bases from J; bases unmatched to any gene: 12. Germline values: CDR1 LGHDT, CDR2 YNNKEL (reference sequence). The CDR3 loop spans 18 amino acids. CDR3 DNA: TGTGCCAGCAGCCAGTTCCGGGACAGGGGGTGCGTGCACTATGGCTACACCTTC. Encoded protein: CASSQFRDRGCVHYGYTF.

The chain links TRBV5-4 to TRBJ2-2; TRBD2 aligns across 10 bases. This CDR3 comprises 16 residues. Unmatched junction bases numbered 2, after V lost 2 bases and J lost 1 base. Germline-derived CDR1 and CDR2 are SGHNT and YYREEE (reference sequence). The CDR3 here is CASSLWTSGNTGELFF. The CDR3 DNA reads TGTGCCAGCAGCTTATGGACTAGCGGGAACACCGGGGAGCTGTTTTTT.

This clonotype was found many times. The chain uses TRBV27 and TRBJ1-2; D remains ambiguous. With 3 bases removed from V and 3 bases from J, the gap between germline ends came to 8 bases. This CDR3 is 13 amino acids long. Germline V lookup: CDR1 MNHEY, CDR2 SMNVEV (reference sequence). DNA of the CDR3: TGTGCCAGCAGTTTTTCACAGTACTATGGCTACACCTTC. Its translation: CASSFSQYYGYTF.

This chain connects TRBV29-1 to TRBJ1-2, with TRBD1 matching over 11 bases. The trim removed 6 bases at V and 5 bases at J, leaving 5 bases unmatched. This CDR3 spans 13 amino acids. Per the germline V gene, CDR1 is SQVTM and CDR2 is ANQGSEA. The CDR3, as DNA: TGCAGCGTACCGGGACAGGGGGTATATGGCTACACCTTC. It specifies CSVPGQGVYGYTF.

The chain recombines TRBV24-1 with TRBJ1-5; 7 nucleotides line up with TRBD1. With V trimmed by 6 bases and J by 3 bases, 4 bases remained unmatched. Germline V gene data show CDR1 as KGHDR and CDR2 as SFDVKD. The CDR3 consists of 14 residues. In nucleotides, the CDR3 is TGTGCCACCAGTCCGACAGGGCTCAATCAGCCCCAGCATTTT. As protein: CATSPTGLNQPQHF.

V is TRBV15 and J is TRBJ2-5, with TRBD2 matching over 8 bases. The CDR3 spans 16 residues. Germline CDR1 is LNHNV and CDR2 is YYDKDF (reference sequence). V was pared by 5 bases and J by 2 bases, with 10 bases of the junction left unmatched. The CDR3 is CATSAPFGREQETQYF. The CDR3 DNA reads as TGTGCCACCAGCGCCCCTTTCGGGAGGGAGCAAGAGACCCAGTACTTC.

This clonotype was seen a single time. The CDR3 spells CASSAREAGNTEAFF. The DNA for the CDR3 is TGTGCCAGTAGTGCACGGGAAGCCGGGAACACTGAAGCTTTCTTT. The chain is built from TRBV19 and TRBJ1-1, with D uncertain. Per the germline V gene, CDR1 is LNHDA and CDR2 is SQIVND (reference sequence). The CDR3 is 15 amino acids. Trimming cost V 5 bases and J 1 base, with 14 bases left between them.

The chain has TRBV27 and TRBJ2-6; tentatively, D is TRBD2 (5 bases). Trimming cost V 7 bases and J 0 bases, with 16 bases left between them. CDR3 length: 17 amino acids. Germline CDR1 MNHEY, CDR2 SMNVEV (reference sequence). The chain's CDR3 is CASTPDVRVSGANVLTF. CDR3 nucleotides: TGTGCCAGCACACCGGATGTGAGGGTCTCTGGGGCCAACGTCCTGACTTTC.

V and J are TRBV7-1 and TRBJ2-1, with 10 bases aligning to TRBD2. TRBV7-1 carries the ORF label, with uncertain function. Losses at the gene ends were 3 bases for V and 6 bases for J; bases not matched to a gene: 17. The length of the CDR3 is 19 residues. CDR3 sequence (DNA): TGTGCCAGCAGCTCCGGCTCCACTAGCGGGAACTCGTGGGCCAATGAGCAGTTCTTC. It specifies CASSSGSTSGNSWANEQFF.

This clonotype was seen many times. This chain uses TRBV6-5 with TRBJ1-1; no clear D. V was pared by 0 bases and J by 1 base, with 6 bases between. CDR3 length equals 14 residues. The germline V gene encodes CDR1 MNHEY and CDR2 SVGAGI. The CDR3 loop is CASSYSLGNTEAFF. CDR3 in DNA: TGTGCCAGCAGTTACTCTCTGGGGAACACTGAAGCTTTCTTT.

This chain links TRBV6-1 with TRBJ1-4; D gene ambiguous. CDR3 length: 12 amino acids. V was clipped by 3 bases and J by 5 bases, with 4 bases between them. CDR1 and CDR2 from the germline V gene are MNHNS and SASEGT. For the CDR3, the DNA is TGTGCCAGCAGTGACCTCAATGAAAAACTGTTTTTT. Translating gives CASSDLNEKLFF.

The chain employs TRBV19 and TRBJ2-7; D not resolved. Germline CDR1 reads LNHDA; CDR2 reads SQIVND (reference sequence). This CDR3 is 15 amino acids long. V was clipped by 0 bases and J by 2 bases, with 11 bases between them. As DNA, the CDR3 is TGTGCCAGTAGTATAGATCTCCGGAGCCCCTACGAGCAGTACTTC. Translated: CASSIDLRSPYEQYF. Looking up the rest from reference TRBV19 and TRBJ2-7 gives the full variable domain: DGGITQSPKYLFRKEGQNVTLSCEQNLNHDAMYWYRQDPGQGLRLIYYSQIVNDFQKGDIAEGYSVSREKKESFPLTVTSAQKNPTAFYLCASSIDLRSPYEQYFGPGTRLTVT.

This clonotype has at least ten counts. V and J are TRBV7-8 and TRBJ1-1, with 8 bases fitting TRBD1. Germline loops: CDR1 SGHVS, CDR2 FQNEAQ. This CDR3 is built from 16 residues. The J segment lost 0 bases and the V segment lost 4 bases, leaving 7 bases of the junction unmatched. The CDR3 region is CASSSRDRPMNTEAFF. The CDR3 region has the DNA TGTGCCAGCAGCTCCCGGGACAGGCCGATGAACACTGAAGCTTTCTTT.

The chain uses TRBV12-3 or TRBV12-4 and TRBJ1-2; D unresolved. This CDR3 region has 13 residues. Trimming stripped 5 bases from V and 12 bases from J, with 19 bases between. CDR3 residues: CASSHGRISGNTF. The CDR3 nucleotides read TGTGCCAGCAGTCACGGACGCATCTCTGGAAACACCTTC.

This clonotype was seen a single time. The V and J genes are TRBV29-1 and TRBJ2-2; D possibly corresponds to TRBD1 (6 bases). CDR1 is SQVTM and CDR2 is ANQGSEA in the germline V gene. The V end was cut by 4 bases, the J end by 2 bases, with 11 bases between. This CDR3 is 14 amino acids long. The CDR3, as DNA: TGCAGCGTTGGCCGGACAGAAAACACCGGGGAGCTGTTTTTT. Amino acids: CSVGRTENTGELFF.

This clonotype was seen many times. V usage is TRBV11-2 and J usage is TRBJ1-1, with 9 bases matching TRBD1. V shed 3 bases and J 3 bases; nucleotides not matched to a gene: 8. The CDR3 consists of 16 residues. CDR1 and CDR2 from the germline V gene are SGHAT and FQNNGV. The CDR3 region has the DNA TGTGCCAGCAGCTTGGGACAGGGCGGCTGGGACACTGAAGCTTTCTTT. It translates to CASSLGQGGWDTEAFF.

The chain is built from TRBV29-1 and TRBJ2-3, with TRBD2 matching over 10 bases. This CDR3 has 17 residues. Germline values: CDR1 SQVTM, CDR2 ANQGSEA. The V and J ends lost 6 bases and 2 bases, in that order; junction bases with no gene match: 14. The CDR3 loop is CSVGGLAASGNTDTQYF. DNA of the CDR3: TGCAGCGTGGGCGGACTAGCGGCTAGCGGAAACACAGATACGCAGTATTTT.

Within the sample, this clonotype is medium-sized. The gene calls are TRBV29-1 and TRBJ1-2, with D maybe TRBD1 (5 bases). The CDR3 has 11 amino acids. Trimming removed 3 bases from V and 4 bases from J, with 6 bases in between. From germline, CDR1 is SQVTM and CDR2 ANQGSEA. CDR3 coding DNA: TGCAGCGTTGATGGGGGCTATGGCTACACCTTC. This translates into CSVDGGYGYTF.

This clonotype was counted at least ten times. The chain recombines TRBV7-8 with TRBJ2-2; TRBD1 is a possible D gene (5 bases). This CDR3 is built from 15 residues. Trimming shortened V by 6 bases and J by 5 bases, and 16 bases separated the two germline ends. Germline values: CDR1 SGHVS, CDR2 FQNEAQ. The CDR3 coding sequence is TGTGCCAGCAGTTCTTCAGGGTTTCGGACCGGGGAGCTGTTTTTT. This translates into CASSSSGFRTGELFF.

The chain is built from TRBV10-1 and TRBJ2-5; D remains ambiguous. Trimming stripped 4 bases from V and 0 bases from J, with 9 bases between. The germline CDR1 and CDR2 sequences are WNHNN and SYGVQD (reference sequence). The CDR3 contains 14 residues. The CDR3 coding sequence is TGCGCCAGCAGTGGAGCGCTGGACCAAGAGACCCAGTACTTC. Residues: CASSGALDQETQYF.

This clonotype has a count of ten or more. The rearrangement joins TRBV20-1 to TRBJ1-6; the D gene is possibly TRBD1 (5 bases). The V end was cut by 1 base, the J end by 7 bases, with 8 bases between. The CDR3 has 13 residues. Germline V gene lookup returns CDR1 DFQATT and CDR2 SNEGSKA (reference sequence). The CDR3 bases are TGCAGTGCTAGAGGAGGGGAGAATTCACCCCTCCACTTT. Protein sequence: CSARGGENSPLHF.

J is TRBJ2-1 and V is TRBV2; the D gene is possibly TRBD1 (5 bases). The CDR3 consists of 13 residues. Germline lookup yields CDR1 SNHLY and CDR2 FYNNEI. Trimming left V 6 bases short and J 3 bases short, with 9 bases between. CDR3 nucleotide sequence: TGTGCCAGCAGGGACATAAACTACAATGAGCAGTTCTTC. This translates into CASRDINYNEQFF.

Ten or more counts support this clonotype. CDR3 amino acids: CASSDPRQGSYEQYF. For the CDR3, the DNA is TGTGCCAGCAGCGACCCGCGACAGGGGTCCTACGAGCAGTACTTC. V usage is TRBV7-6 and J usage is TRBJ2-7, with 8 bases aligning to TRBD1. V lost 5 bases and J lost 1; bases outside the gene matches: 7. The V gene's germline CDR1 is SGHVS and CDR2 FNYEAQ. The length of the CDR3 is 15 residues.

The chain combines TRBV9 with TRBJ1-6; D not resolved. CDR3 length: 17 amino acids. V lost 3 bases to trimming and J lost 8 bases, with 21 bases between them. Germline CDR1 SGDLS, CDR2 YYNGEE. Written as DNA, the CDR3 is TGTGCCAGCAGCGGGACTCCTAACACCGGGTACGATTCACCCCTCCACTTT. Its translation: CASSGTPNTGYDSPLHF. The whole variable domain, filled in from reference TRBV9 and TRBJ1-6, reads DSGVTQTPKHLITATGQRVTLRCSPRSGDLSVYWYQQSLDQGLQFLIQYYNGEERAKGNILERFSAQQFPDLHSELNLSSLELGDSALYFCASSGTPNTGYDSPLHFGNGTRLTVT.

This clonotype came up once. In DNA form, the CDR3 reads TGTGCCAGTAGTATCAAACGGCCCGGCACAGATACGCAGTATTTT. Its protein product is CASSIKRPGTDTQYF. This chain connects TRBV19 to TRBJ2-3; D remains unclear. Germline CDR1 reads LNHDA; CDR2 reads SQIVND (reference sequence). This CDR3 has 15 amino acids. V dropped 3 bases and J dropped 1 base, with 11 bases sitting between them.

There are many counts of this clonotype. The chain is built from TRBV5-4 and TRBJ2-7; TRBD2 matches 7 bases. Unmatched junction bases numbered 13, after V lost 4 bases and J lost 0 bases. The germline V gene has CDR1 SGHNT and CDR2 YYREEE (reference sequence). The CDR3 has 17 residues. The CDR3 reads CASSPTSPHLSSYEQYF. The DNA of the CDR3 is TGTGCCAGCAGCCCGACTAGCCCCCATCTAAGCTCCTACGAGCAGTACTTC.

V usage is TRBV20-1 and J usage is TRBJ1-5, with unresolved D. This CDR3 has 14 amino acids. V lost 2 bases and J lost 6, with 14 bases in between. CDR1 and CDR2 (germline): DFQATT, SNEGSKA (reference sequence). The chain's CDR3 is CSARQEAGPQPQHF. DNA for the CDR3: TGCAGTGCTAGACAAGAGGCAGGCCCTCAGCCCCAGCATTTT.

There are many counts of this clonotype. The V gene is TRBV4-1, the J gene TRBJ2-7, with no clear D. V was trimmed by 4 bases and J by 2 bases, leaving 9 bases between them. CDR1 is MGHRA, CDR2 YSYEKL, per germline. The CDR3 runs to 13 residues. CDR3 residues: CASSRLMAYEQYF. The CDR3 region has the DNA TGCGCCAGCAGCCGACTCATGGCCTACGAGCAGTACTTC.